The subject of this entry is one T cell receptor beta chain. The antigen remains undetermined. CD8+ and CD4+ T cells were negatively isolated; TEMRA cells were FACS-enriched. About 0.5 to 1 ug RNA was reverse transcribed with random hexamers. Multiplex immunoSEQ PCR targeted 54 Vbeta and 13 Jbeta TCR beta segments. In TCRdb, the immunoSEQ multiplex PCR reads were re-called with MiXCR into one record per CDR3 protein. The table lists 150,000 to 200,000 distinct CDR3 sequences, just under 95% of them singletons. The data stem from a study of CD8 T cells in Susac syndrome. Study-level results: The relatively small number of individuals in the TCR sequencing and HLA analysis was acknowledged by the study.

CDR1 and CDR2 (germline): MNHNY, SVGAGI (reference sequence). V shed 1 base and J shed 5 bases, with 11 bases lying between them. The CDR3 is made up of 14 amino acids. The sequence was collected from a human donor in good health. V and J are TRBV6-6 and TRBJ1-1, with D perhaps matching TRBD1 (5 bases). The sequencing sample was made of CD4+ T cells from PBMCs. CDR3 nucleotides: TGTGCCAGCAGTTACTTGGGGAAGGGGACTGAAGCTTTCTTT. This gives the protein CASSYLGKGTEAFF.